The 6 T cell receptor beta chains listed next were all sequenced from one sample in a study of shared clonotypes between healthy human individuals. The repertoire was sequenced with immunoSEQ multiplex PCR; TCRdb's copy has only in-frame clones and lacks some. The sample holds under 1,900,000 clones, 97% to 99% seen once. The sequencing sample was made of naive CD4+ T cells sorted from blood. The subset here: CD45RA+ positively selected. The receptor set was obtained from a man aged 25-45 years in good health.

The gene calls are TRBV7-8 and TRBJ2-1; TRBD2 agrees at 12 bases. The germline CDR1 and CDR2 sequences are SGHVS and FQNEAQ. This CDR3 comprises 15 residues. Trimming at V came to 7 bases and at J to 7 bases, leaving 8 bases not matched to a gene. As DNA, the CDR3 is TGTGCCAGCACCCCGACTAGCGGGAGTCTAAATGAGCAGTTCTTC. Protein product: CASTPTSGSLNEQFF.

V is TRBV7-3 and J is TRBJ1-1, with D unclear. This CDR3 region has 14 residues. Trimming cost V 1 base and J 1 base, with 7 bases left between them. CDR1 and CDR2 from the germline V gene are SGHTA and FQGTGA. The CDR3 nucleotides read TGTGCCAGCAGCTTAATAGGCAGGAACACTGAAGCTTTCTTT. Translating gives CASSLIGRNTEAFF.

This chain joins TRBV2 and TRBJ2-1, with D maybe TRBD2 (5 bases). V lost 0 bases to trimming and J lost 6 bases, with 9 bases between them. This CDR3 comprises 14 residues. The germline CDR1 and CDR2 sequences are SNHLY and FYNNEI. CDR3 region: CASSEAGVFNEQFF. CDR3 in DNA: TGTGCCAGCAGTGAAGCGGGAGTGTTCAATGAGCAGTTCTTC.

The gene calls are TRBV9 and TRBJ2-2; D may correspond to TRBD1 or TRBD2 (5 bases each). There are 16 residues in the CDR3. Trimming pared 0 bases from V and 4 bases from J, leaving 13 bases between. Germline CDR1 and CDR2: SGDLS and YYNGEE. As DNA, the CDR3 is TGTGCCAGCAGCGTAGGGCTAGGGGCGGGCACCGGGGAGCTGTTTTTT. Translation: CASSVGLGAGTGELFF. The variable domain in full, completed from reference TRBV9 and TRBJ2-2, reads DSGVTQTPKHLITATGQRVTLRCSPRSGDLSVYWYQQSLDQGLQFLIQYYNGEERAKGNILERFSAQQFPDLHSELNLSSLELGDSALYFCASSVGLGAGTGELFFGEGSRLTVL.

On this clone: Distinct nucleotide sequences in the sample also encode this CDR3. The J gene is TRBJ2-7, the V gene TRBV4-1; the match to TRBD1 covers 11 bases. This CDR3 has 15 residues. V was pared by 3 bases and J by 4 bases, with 5 bases of the junction left unmatched. Germline CDR1 is MGHRA and CDR2 is YSYEKL. This CDR3 is CASSQPGQGVYEQYF. The CDR3, as DNA: TGCGCCAGCAGCCAGCCGGGACAGGGGGTTTACGAGCAGTACTTC.

The J gene is TRBJ2-7, the V gene TRBV20-1; D assignment may be TRBD1 or TRBD2 (5 bases each). Germline-derived CDR1 and CDR2 are DFQATT and SNEGSKA (reference sequence). Between the trimmed V and J ends, which lost 2 bases and 6 bases, there was a span of 8 bases. This CDR3 contains 11 residues. CDR3 amino acids: CSARSGAEQYF. For the CDR3, the DNA is TGCAGTGCTAGATCCGGGGCCGAGCAGTACTTC.